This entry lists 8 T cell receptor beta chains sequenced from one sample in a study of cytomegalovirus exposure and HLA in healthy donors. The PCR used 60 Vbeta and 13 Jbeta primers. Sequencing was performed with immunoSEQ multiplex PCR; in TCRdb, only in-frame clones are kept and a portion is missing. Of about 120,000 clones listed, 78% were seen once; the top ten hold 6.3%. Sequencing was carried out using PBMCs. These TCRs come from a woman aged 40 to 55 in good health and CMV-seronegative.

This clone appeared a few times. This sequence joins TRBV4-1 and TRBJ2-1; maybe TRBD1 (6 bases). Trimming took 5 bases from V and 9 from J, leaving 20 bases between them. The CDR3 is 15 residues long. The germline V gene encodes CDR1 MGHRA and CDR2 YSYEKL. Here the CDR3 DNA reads TGCGCCAGCAGCTCGTTGGACAGTGGGCAAACTGAGCAGTTCTTC. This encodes CASSSLDSGQTEQFF.

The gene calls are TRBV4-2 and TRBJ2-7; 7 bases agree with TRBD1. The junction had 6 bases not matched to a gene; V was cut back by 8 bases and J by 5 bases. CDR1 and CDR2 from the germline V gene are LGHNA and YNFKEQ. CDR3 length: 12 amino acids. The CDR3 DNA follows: TGTGCCAGCGGCCCGACAGGGAACGAGCAGTACTTC. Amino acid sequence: CASGPTGNEQYF.

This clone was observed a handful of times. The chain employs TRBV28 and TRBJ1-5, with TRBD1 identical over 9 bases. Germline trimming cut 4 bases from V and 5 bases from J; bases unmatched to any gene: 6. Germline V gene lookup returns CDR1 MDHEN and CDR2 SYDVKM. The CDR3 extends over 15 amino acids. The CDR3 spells CASSSTGTGYQPQHF. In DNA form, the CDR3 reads TGTGCCAGCAGTTCTACCGGGACAGGGTATCAGCCCCAGCATTTT.

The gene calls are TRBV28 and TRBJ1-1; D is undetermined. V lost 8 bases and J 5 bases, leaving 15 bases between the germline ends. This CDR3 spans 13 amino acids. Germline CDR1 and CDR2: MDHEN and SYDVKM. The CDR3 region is CASPRVKRTEAFF. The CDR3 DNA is TGTGCCAGCCCCCGGGTCAAGCGGACTGAAGCTTTCTTT.

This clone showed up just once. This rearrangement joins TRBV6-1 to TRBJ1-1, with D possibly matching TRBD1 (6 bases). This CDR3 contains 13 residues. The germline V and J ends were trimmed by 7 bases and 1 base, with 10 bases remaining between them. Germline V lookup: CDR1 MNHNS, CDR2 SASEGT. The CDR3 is CASTIQGNTEAFF. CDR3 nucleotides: TGTGCCAGCACCATACAGGGGAACACTGAAGCTTTCTTT.

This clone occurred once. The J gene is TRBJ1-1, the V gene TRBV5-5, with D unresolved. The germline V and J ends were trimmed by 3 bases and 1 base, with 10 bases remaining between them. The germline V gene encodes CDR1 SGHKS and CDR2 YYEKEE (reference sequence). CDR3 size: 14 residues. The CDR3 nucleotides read TGTGCCAGCAGCTCCGACACTGCGAACACTGAAGCTTTCTTT. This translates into CASSSDTANTEAFF.

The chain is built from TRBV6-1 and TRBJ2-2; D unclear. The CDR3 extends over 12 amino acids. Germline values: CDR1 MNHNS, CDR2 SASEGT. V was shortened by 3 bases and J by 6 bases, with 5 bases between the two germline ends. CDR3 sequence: CASSERPGELFF. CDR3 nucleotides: TGTGCCAGCAGTGAGCGCCCCGGGGAGCTGTTTTTT.

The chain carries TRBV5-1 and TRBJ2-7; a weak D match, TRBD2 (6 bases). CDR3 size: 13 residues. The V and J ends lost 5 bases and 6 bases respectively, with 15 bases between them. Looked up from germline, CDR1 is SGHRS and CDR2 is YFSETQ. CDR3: CASRRTGEGEQYF. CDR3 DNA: TGCGCCAGCAGGCGGACGGGGGAAGGCGAGCAGTACTTC. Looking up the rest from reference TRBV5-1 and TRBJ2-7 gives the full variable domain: KAGVTQTPRYLIKTRGQQVTLSCSPISGHRSVSWYQQTPGQGLQFLFEYFSETQRNKGNFPGRFSGRQFSNSRSEMNVSTLELGDSALYLCASRRTGEGEQYFGPGTRLTVT.